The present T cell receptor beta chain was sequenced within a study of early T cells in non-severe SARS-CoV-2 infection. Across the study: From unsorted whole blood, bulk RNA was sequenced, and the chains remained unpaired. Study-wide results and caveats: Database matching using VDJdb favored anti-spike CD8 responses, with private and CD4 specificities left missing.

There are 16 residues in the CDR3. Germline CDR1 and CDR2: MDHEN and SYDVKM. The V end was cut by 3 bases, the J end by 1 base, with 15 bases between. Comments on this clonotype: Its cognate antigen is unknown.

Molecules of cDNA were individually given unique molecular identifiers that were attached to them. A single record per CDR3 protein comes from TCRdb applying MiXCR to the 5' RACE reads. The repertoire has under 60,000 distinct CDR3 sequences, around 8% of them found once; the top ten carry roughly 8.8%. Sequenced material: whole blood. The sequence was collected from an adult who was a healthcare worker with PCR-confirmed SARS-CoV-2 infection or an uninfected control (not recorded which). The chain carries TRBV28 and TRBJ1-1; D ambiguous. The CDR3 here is CASSFGQALSNTEAFF. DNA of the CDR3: TGTGCCAGCAGTTTCGGGCAGGCTTTGTCGAACACTGAAGCTTTCTTT.